This T cell receptor beta chain was identified in a study of technical replicates of blood from several donors. The length of the CDR3 is 19 residues. Germline-derived CDR1 and CDR2 are LNHDA and SQIVND (reference sequence). Trimming took 5 bases from V and 0 from J; bases not matched to a gene: 9. Repertoires were generated with immunoSEQ multiplex PCR, while TCRdb's copy carries only in-frame clones and drops some. Of some 64,000 clones listed, around 93% were seen once; the top ten hold about 4.5%. The sequenced material came from PBMCs. This TCR was recovered from a human donor in good health. Some clones in this sample may be carry-over from other donors' samples. The chain uses TRBV19 and TRBJ2-3, with TRBD2 matching over 15 bases. Written as DNA, the CDR3 is TGTGCCAGTAGTGGGTCCGGGACTAGCGGGAGGTATAGCACAGATACGCAGTATTTT. Translation gives CASSGSGTSGRYSTDTQYF.